The 21 T cell receptor beta chains below were found in one sample sequenced in a study of cytomegalovirus exposure and HLA in healthy donors. Profiling relied on immunoSEQ multiplex PCR, and the TCRdb table lists in-frame clones only, not all of them. The sample includes 90,000 to 130,000 clones, almost 96% of them seen just once. Specimen: PBMCs. Receptors were obtained from a woman under 30 in good health and CMV-seronegative.

The CDR3 DNA reads as TGTGCCAGCAGCTCTGGACTAGTCGGCGATGAGCAGTTCTTC. Residues: CASSSGLVGDEQFF. The gene calls are TRBV7-3 and TRBJ2-1, with TRBD2 matching 7 bases. The ends lost 4 bases at V and 8 bases at J; junction bases unmatched: 8. There are 14 residues in the CDR3. Germline V gene lookup returns CDR1 SGHTA and CDR2 FQGTGA.

The chain employs TRBV11-2 and TRBJ1-2; no clear D. V shed 1 base and J shed 4 bases, with 4 bases lying between them. Germline V gene data show CDR1 as SGHAT and CDR2 as FQNNGV. This CDR3 spans 12 amino acids. The CDR3 bases are TGTGCCAGCAGCTTAGCCAGCTATGGCTACACCTTC. Translation gives CASSLASYGYTF.

The chain carries TRBV10-1 and TRBJ1-4; D not certain. The germline gives CDR1 WNHNN, CDR2 SYGVQD (reference sequence). Trimming left V 9 bases short and J 8 bases short, with 10 bases between. The CDR3 totals 11 residues. The CDR3 protein is CARGFIEKLFF. In nucleotides, the CDR3 is TGCGCCAGGGGCTTCATAGAAAAACTGTTTTTT.

This sequence joins TRBV4-1 and TRBJ1-1; maybe TRBD1 (5 bases). CDR1 MGHRA and CDR2 YSYEKL come from the germline V gene. The CDR3 extends over 14 amino acids. Trimming removed 1 base from V and 1 base from J, with 7 bases in between. This CDR3 reads CASSQGGQNTEAFF. CDR3 nucleotides: TGCGCCAGCAGCCAAGGAGGACAGAACACTGAAGCTTTCTTT.

The chain is built from TRBV4-2 and TRBJ2-7, with D possibly TRBD1 on 5 matching bases. This CDR3 has 17 residues. Deletions cut 2 bases from V and 4 bases from J, with 21 bases between. Germline CDR1 and CDR2: LGHNA and YNFKEQ. Written as DNA, the CDR3 is TGTGCCAGCAGCCAAACTAAAGGGCAGGGAATAGTGTACGAGCAGTACTTC. This translates into CASSQTKGQGIVYEQYF.

The chain recombines TRBV6-1 with TRBJ1-4, with TRBD1 matching over 7 bases. CDR1 is MNHNS and CDR2 is SASEGT in the germline V gene. V dropped 6 bases and J dropped 7; count of bases not matched to a gene: 11. The CDR3 length is 15 residues. The CDR3 bases are TGTGCCAGCAGACCGAGTGACAGGGAGATTGAAAAACTGTTTTTT. Translating it yields CASRPSDREIEKLFF.

This chain links TRBV9 with TRBJ2-7, with TRBD1 matching 8 bases. Germline trimming cut 4 bases from V and 2 bases from J; bases unmatched to any gene: 8. Germline V gene lookup returns CDR1 SGDLS and CDR2 YYNGEE. CDR3 length: 15 amino acids. The CDR3 DNA reads TGTGCCAGCAGCCCCTCTCCGGACAGGGCCTACGAGCAGTACTTC. Translating gives CASSPSPDRAYEQYF.

The CDR3 DNA sequence: TGCGCCAGCAGCTCAGTGGGGGGTAACAATGAGCAGTTCTTC. Translated: CASSSVGGNNEQFF. The genes are TRBV5-1 and TRBJ2-1, with D tentatively TRBD2 (6 bases). The germline V gene has CDR1 SGHRS and CDR2 YFSETQ. V was trimmed by 3 bases and J by 5 bases, leaving 12 bases between them. CDR3 size: 14 residues.

The chain links TRBV6-6 to TRBJ2-1; TRBD1 matches 7 bases. The CDR3 loop spans 15 amino acids. CDR1 MNHNY and CDR2 SVGAGI come from the germline V gene (reference sequence). Trimming at V came to 5 bases and at J to 0 bases, leaving 4 bases not matched to a gene. The CDR3: CASSVRGSSYNEQFF. CDR3 DNA sequence: TGTGCCAGCAGTGTCAGGGGGAGCTCCTACAATGAGCAGTTCTTC.

The chain is built from TRBV25-1 and TRBJ2-1; no clear D. V lost 3 bases to trimming and J lost 3 bases, with 3 bases between them. The germline V gene has CDR1 MGHDK and CDR2 SYGVNS. The CDR3 loop spans 12 amino acids. The CDR3 region is CASSDYYNEQFF. The CDR3 DNA reads as TGTGCCAGCAGTGACTACTACAATGAGCAGTTCTTC. Using reference TRBV25-1 and TRBJ2-1 for the parts outside the CDR3, the full variable domain is EADIYQTPRYLVIGTGKKITLECSQTMGHDKMYWYQQDPGMELHLIHYSYGVNSTEKGDLSSESTVSRIRTEHFPLTLESARPSHTSQYLCASSDYYNEQFFGPGTRLTVL.

CDR3 residues: CASSLRSYNSPLHF. The CDR3 bases are TGCGCCAGCAGCTTGCGGTCCTATAATTCACCCCTCCACTTT. The V call is TRBV5-1, the J call TRBJ1-6; D unresolved. CDR1 and CDR2 from the germline V gene are SGHRS and YFSETQ. CDR3 length: 14 amino acids. Trimming removed 1 base at V and 1 base at J, with 3 bases between.

J is TRBJ1-2 and V is TRBV7-3; the D gene is possibly TRBD1 (6 bases). Deletions cut 5 bases from V and 2 bases from J, with 12 bases between. The CDR3 is 14 residues long. Germline CDR1 and CDR2: SGHTA and FQGTGA. This CDR3 is CASSPSQGNYGYTF. The CDR3 DNA is TGTGCCAGCAGCCCGTCTCAGGGGAACTATGGCTACACCTTC.

V gene TRBV7-9 combines with J gene TRBJ2-7; a weak D match, TRBD1 (5 bases). The CDR3 is made up of 13 amino acids. V lost 2 bases and J 5 bases, leaving 10 bases between the germline ends. Germline loops: CDR1 SEHNR, CDR2 FQNEAQ (reference sequence). The CDR3 loop is CASSLNGAHEQYF. The CDR3 nucleotides are TGTGCCAGCAGCTTAAATGGGGCCCACGAGCAGTACTTC.

The chain carries TRBV4-1 and TRBJ1-2, with D perhaps TRBD1 (5 bases). Trimming took off 1 base at V and 6 bases at J, with 6 bases between the two ends. The CDR3 is made up of 12 amino acids. The germline V gene encodes CDR1 MGHRA and CDR2 YSYEKL. The CDR3 sequence: CASSQAGDGYTF. CDR3 nucleotide sequence: TGCGCCAGCAGCCAAGCGGGGGATGGCTACACCTTC.

V gene TRBV18 combines with J gene TRBJ1-6; tentative D call: TRBD1 (5 bases). The CDR3 covers 16 residues. Germline CDR1 and CDR2: KGHSH and LQKENI. Trimming left V 4 bases short and J 9 bases short, with 19 bases between. The CDR3 DNA reads TGTGCCAGCTCACATACGGGACCCGGGGAGGCTTCACCCCTCCACTTT. This gives the protein CASSHTGPGEASPLHF.

V gene TRBV28 combines with J gene TRBJ1-2; D gene ambiguous. Germline V gives CDR1 MDHEN, CDR2 SYDVKM. Trimming removed 5 bases from V and 0 bases from J, with 13 bases in between. The CDR3 consists of 15 residues. CDR3 sequence (DNA): TGTGCCAGCAGTAACCCGGGTCGTACTAACTATGGCTACACCTTC. It yields the protein CASSNPGRTNYGYTF.

The chain links TRBV19 to TRBJ2-1; D not certain. The V gene's germline CDR1 is LNHDA and CDR2 SQIVND (reference sequence). V lost 8 bases and J lost 8, with 10 bases in between. The CDR3 runs 11 residues. The CDR3 here is CASAQDYEQFF. CDR3 nucleotides: TGTGCCAGTGCCCAAGACTATGAGCAGTTCTTC.

This chain links TRBV7-8 with TRBJ2-7; no clear D gene. There are 11 residues in the CDR3. Trimming cost V 5 bases and J 3 bases, with 5 bases left between them. Germline lookup yields CDR1 SGHVS and CDR2 FQNEAQ. CDR3 sequence reads: CASSEDYEQYF. The DNA of the CDR3 is TGTGCCAGCAGCGAGGACTACGAGCAGTACTTC.

The chain recombines TRBV6-5 with TRBJ1-3; D is possibly TRBD1 (6 bases). The CDR3 has 16 amino acids. Germline V CDR1 and CDR2: MNHEY, SVGAGI. Trimming took 0 bases from V and 1 from J, leaving 10 bases between them. CDR3 sequence (DNA): TGTGCCAGCAGTTACTCAGGACAGAGTTCTGGAAACACCATATATTTT. Protein product: CASSYSGQSSGNTIYF.

The chain employs TRBV7-9 and TRBJ2-7; no clear D gene. Germline lookup yields CDR1 SEHNR and CDR2 FQNEAQ (reference sequence). The length of the CDR3 is 13 residues. Trimming took off 2 bases at V and 0 bases at J, with 5 bases between the two ends. The CDR3 DNA sequence: TGTGCCAGCAGCTTACTATACTCCTACGAGCAGTACTTC. This encodes CASSLLYSYEQYF.

This chain joins TRBV7-9 and TRBJ1-5; TRBD1 agrees at 8 bases. CDR3 length equals 13 residues. The trim removed 7 bases at V and 7 bases at J, leaving 6 bases unmatched. Germline V gene data show CDR1 as SEHNR and CDR2 as FQNEAQ (reference sequence). The CDR3: CASTVQGAQPQHF. CDR3 nucleotide sequence: TGTGCCAGCACCGTCCAGGGGGCCCAGCCCCAGCATTTT.